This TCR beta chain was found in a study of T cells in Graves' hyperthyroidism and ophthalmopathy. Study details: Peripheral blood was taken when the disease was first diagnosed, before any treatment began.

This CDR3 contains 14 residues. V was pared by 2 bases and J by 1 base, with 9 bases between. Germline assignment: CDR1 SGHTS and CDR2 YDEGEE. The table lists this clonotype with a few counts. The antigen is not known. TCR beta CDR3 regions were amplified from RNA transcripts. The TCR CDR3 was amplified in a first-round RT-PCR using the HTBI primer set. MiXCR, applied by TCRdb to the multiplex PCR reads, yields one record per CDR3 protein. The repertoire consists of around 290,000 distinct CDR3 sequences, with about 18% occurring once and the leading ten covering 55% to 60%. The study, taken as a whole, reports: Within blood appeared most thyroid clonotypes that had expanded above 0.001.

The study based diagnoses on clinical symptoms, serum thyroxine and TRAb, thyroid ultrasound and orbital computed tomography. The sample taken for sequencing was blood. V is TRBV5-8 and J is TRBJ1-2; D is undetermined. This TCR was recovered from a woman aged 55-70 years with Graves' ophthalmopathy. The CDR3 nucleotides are TGTGCCAGCAGCTTTGCAACTTTTAACTATGGCTACACCTTC. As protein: CASSFATFNYGYTF.